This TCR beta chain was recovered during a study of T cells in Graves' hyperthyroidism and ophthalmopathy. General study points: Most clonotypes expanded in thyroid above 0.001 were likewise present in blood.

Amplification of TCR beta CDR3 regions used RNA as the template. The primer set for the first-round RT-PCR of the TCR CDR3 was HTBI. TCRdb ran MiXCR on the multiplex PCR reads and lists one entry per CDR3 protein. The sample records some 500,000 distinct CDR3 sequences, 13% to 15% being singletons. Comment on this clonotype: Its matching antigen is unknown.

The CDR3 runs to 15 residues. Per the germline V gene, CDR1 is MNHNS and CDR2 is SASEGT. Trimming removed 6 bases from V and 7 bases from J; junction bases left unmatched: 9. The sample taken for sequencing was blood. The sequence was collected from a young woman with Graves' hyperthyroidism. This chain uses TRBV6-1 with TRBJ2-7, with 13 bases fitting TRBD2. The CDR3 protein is CASRRTSGRSGEQYV. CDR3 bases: TGTGCCAGCAGACGGACTAGCGGGAGATCAGGGGAGCAGTACGTC.